Listed here are 16 T cell receptor beta chains from one sample, sequenced in a study of blood T cells in healthy people across ages (dated by TCRdb to 2015 to 2017). Preparation of the library involved 5' RACE. Sequencing relied on an Illumina HiSeq 2500. The second PCR ran for roughly 7 to 11 cycles and used a J-beta primer mix along with a sample-barcoded 5' primer. The public reads were quality trimmed at Q25 with fastp and then assembled into clones with MiXCR by TCRdb, keeping productive beta chains. Each CDR3 protein appears once, grouped with its most common genes and DNA. The sample profile shows 950,000 to 1,200,000 distinct CDR3 sequences; approximately 38% of them were found once. The ten largest clones capture about an eighth of the sample. Source material: blood. The source of these receptors is a man between 18 and 29 years old in good health.

This chain uses TRBV21-1 with TRBJ1-2; TRBD1 is the table's D call and was not checked against the DNA. TRBV21-1 is deemed a pseudogene. CDR3 length: 17 residues. CDR3 loop: CASSKGYRDVGTEGYTF. The DNA for the CDR3 is TGTGCCAGCAGCAAAGGGTACAGGGATGTTGGGACGGAAGGCTACACCTTC.

This clonotype was picked up many times. The chain couples TRBV28 to TRBJ2-5, with D unclear. Looked up from germline, CDR1 is MDHEN and CDR2 is SYDVKM. The CDR3 is 18 amino acids. V was cut by 3 bases and J by 4 bases, with 24 bases left in between. In nucleotides, the CDR3 is TGTGCCAGCAGTTTGGTTGGGCAGAGACACGATGATGGAGAGACCCAGTACTTC. Residues: CASSLVGQRHDDGETQYF.

The chain carries TRBV7-2 and TRBJ1-2, with D uncertain. Germline V gene data show CDR1 as SGHTA and CDR2 as FQGNSA. V lost 0 bases and J lost 8, with 13 bases in between. The CDR3 has 14 amino acids. DNA for the CDR3: TGTGCCAGCAGCTTAGCAGTTGTGGGTCGCGGCTACACCTTC. As protein: CASSLAVVGRGYTF.

The chain's CDR3 is CASSVDGAGYEQYF. Written as DNA, the CDR3 is TGTGCCAGCAGCGTAGATGGGGCAGGTTATGAGCAGTACTTC. The J gene is TRBJ2-5, the V gene TRBV7-2, with TRBD1 as a possible D gene (5 bases). The CDR3 runs 14 residues. V shed 5 bases and J shed 11 bases, with 21 bases lying between them. The germline CDR1 and CDR2 sequences are SGHTA and FQGNSA.

Only a few counts were recorded for this clonotype. The rearrangement joins TRBV19 to TRBJ1-5, with D unclear. The V end was cut by 4 bases, the J end by 0 bases, with 7 bases between. The CDR3 extends over 14 amino acids. CDR1 LNHDA and CDR2 SQIVND come from the germline V gene (reference sequence). DNA of the CDR3: TGTGCCAGTAGTAGGTCTTATAGCAATCAGCCCCAGCATTTT. Encoded protein: CASSRSYSNQPQHF.

V is TRBV4-1 and J is TRBJ2-7; 7 bases fit TRBD2. With V trimmed by 1 base and J by 3 bases, 9 bases remained unmatched. This CDR3 has 16 amino acids. Germline lookup yields CDR1 MGHRA and CDR2 YSYEKL. The CDR3 here is CASSQGLRGSDYEQYF. DNA for the CDR3: TGCGCCAGCAGCCAAGGCCTGCGGGGGTCAGACTACGAGCAGTACTTC.

A few counts support this clonotype. J is TRBJ2-1 and V is TRBV7-9; perhaps TRBD1 as D (6 bases). Germline-derived CDR1 and CDR2 are SEHNR and FQNEAQ (reference sequence). The CDR3 extends over 15 amino acids. V was trimmed by 6 bases and J by 7 bases, leaving 19 bases between them. For the CDR3, the DNA is TGTGCCAGCAGTCCCTGGTCAACCAGGGGTAATGAGCAGTTCTTC. This gives the protein CASSPWSTRGNEQFF.

This clonotype was seen many times. This chain joins TRBV12-5 and TRBJ1-2; D is unresolved. Trimming left V 2 bases short and J 4 bases short, with 11 bases between. Germline assignment: CDR1 LGHNT and CDR2 FRNRAP. This CDR3 spans 14 amino acids. The CDR3 bases are TGTGCTAGTGGTTTGCCCACAGCGACCTATGGCTACACCTTC. Encoded protein: CASGLPTATYGYTF.

The chain is built from TRBV12-3 or TRBV12-4 and TRBJ2-1; 8 nucleotides agree with TRBD2. Trimming cost V 6 bases and J 0 bases; bases outside gene matches: 7. This CDR3 is built from 16 residues. The CDR3 DNA reads as TGTGCCAGCAGCGCGGGGGGCTCCAGCTCCTACAATGAGCAGTTCTTC. Amino acid sequence: CASSAGGSSSYNEQFF.

The sample holds a few counts of this clonotype. V gene TRBV7-2 combines with J gene TRBJ1-4; D is uncertain. Trimming stripped 1 base from V and 4 bases from J, with 7 bases between. The CDR3 contains 14 residues. Germline loops: CDR1 SGHTA, CDR2 FQGNSA. CDR3 bases: TGTGCCAGCAGCTTAGGACCGCTTAATGAAAAACTGTTTTTT. Protein sequence: CASSLGPLNEKLFF.

This chain uses TRBV20-1 with TRBJ1-1; D might be TRBD1 (5 bases). CDR3 length: 14 amino acids. Germline V lookup: CDR1 DFQATT, CDR2 SNEGSKA (reference sequence). V was clipped by 3 bases and J by 1 base, with 12 bases between them. This CDR3 is CSARAGGANTEAFF. The CDR3 DNA reads TGCAGTGCTAGGGCCGGCGGGGCGAACACTGAAGCTTTCTTT.

There are a few counts of this clonotype. The gene calls are TRBV21-1 and TRBJ2-7; TRBD1 was called by the table and not checked on the DNA. TRBV21-1 is reported as a pseudogene. This CDR3 region has 13 residues. CDR3 residues: CASSRGHRCEQYF. The CDR3 DNA reads as TGTGCCAGCAGCAGAGGACACAGGTGCGAGCAGTACTTC.

The chain links TRBV6-2 or TRBV6-3 to TRBJ2-1; 8 bases agree with TRBD2. V lost 6 bases and J lost 2; bases outside the gene matches: 3. The CDR3 is 14 amino acids. Germline V gene lookup returns CDR1 MNHEY and CDR2 SVGEGT. For the CDR3, the DNA is TGTGCCAGCAGCCTGACTAGCGCCTACAATGAGCAGTTCTTC. Its protein is CASSLTSAYNEQFF.

This clonotype was seen more than once but under ten times. The chain couples TRBV20-1 to TRBJ1-2, with D possibly being TRBD1 (6 bases). Trimming shortened V by 8 bases and J by 4 bases, and 35 bases separated the two germline ends. Germline-derived CDR1 and CDR2 are DFQATT and SNEGSKA (reference sequence). The CDR3 runs to 19 residues. Here the CDR3 DNA reads TGCAGTCCCGTACGGTCTACTAAGCATATCCGGGACAAGCGCTATGGCTACACCTTC. It is translated as CSPVRSTKHIRDKRYGYTF.

The V gene is TRBV12-3 or TRBV12-4, the J gene TRBJ2-6; D unresolved. Trimming removed 10 bases at V and 0 bases at J, with 13 bases between. The CDR3 contains 15 residues. The CDR3 DNA is TGTGCCACCAAAAAGGGCAACTCTGGGGCCAACGTCCTGACTTTC. Amino acids: CATKKGNSGANVLTF.

This clonotype was seen a few times. The chain couples TRBV7-2 to TRBJ1-2; 8 bases match TRBD1. With 5 bases clipped from V and 6 bases from J, the junction kept 14 bases outside the gene matches. CDR3 size: 16 residues. The germline V gene encodes CDR1 SGHTA and CDR2 FQGNSA. The CDR3 DNA follows: TGTGCCAGCAGCCATCCTGGGGACAGGCGAATCCATGGCTACACCTTC. This sequence encodes CASSHPGDRRIHGYTF.